A single sample gave rise to the 23 T cell receptor beta chains below, sequenced in a study of T cell clonotyping in hematopoietic cell transplantation (dated by TCRdb to about 2021). Receptors were amplified or captured by the immunoSEQ multiplex PCR assay. TCRdb holds this immuneACCESS table with in-frame rearrangements only. Some clones are missing; in checked studies, unresolved V genes explain under half, and the rest has no known cause. For this sample the table gives under 14,000 clones, of which approximately 88% were detected only once. Of the sample, around 40% falls within the top ten clones. The intended sense of this specimen's time point label: 180 days after allo-HCT. The sample consisted of PBMCs, taken 180 days after allogeneic stem cell transplant. The receptors come from a male patient aged 60 to 75 who had an allogeneic stem cell transplant from an unrelated donor, so the T cells may come from the graft donor. Some clones in this sample may be carry-over from other donors' samples.

The chain is built from TRBV7-2 and TRBJ1-1; D gene uncertain. This CDR3 is built from 15 residues. V lost 2 bases to trimming and J lost 4 bases, with 14 bases between them. Germline loops: CDR1 SGHTA, CDR2 FQGNSA. The CDR3 reads CASSLRLGIGTEAFF. DNA for the CDR3: TGTGCCAGCAGCTTAAGGCTGGGTATAGGCACTGAAGCTTTCTTT.

This clone was detected once. This chain links TRBV19 with TRBJ1-1, with a weak D call TRBD1 (5 bases). CDR1 LNHDA and CDR2 SQIVND come from the germline V gene (reference sequence). This CDR3 contains 11 residues. The V end lost 7 bases, the J end lost 5 bases, and 8 bases lay between the germline ends. The CDR3 DNA reads as TGTGCCAGTAAACGGGGGACTGAAGCTTTCTTT. Amino acid sequence: CASKRGTEAFF.

This clone was counted between two and nine times. The rearrangement joins TRBV4-3 to TRBJ1-2; D not certain. CDR3 length: 13 amino acids. The V end lost 4 bases, the J end lost 7 bases, and 13 bases lay between the germline ends. CDR1 and CDR2 (germline): LGHNA, YSLEER. The CDR3 region has the DNA TGCGCCAGCAGCCGGGCGACACATTTTGGCTACACCTTC. It is translated as CASSRATHFGYTF.

V is TRBV14 and J is TRBJ2-7; 9 bases line up with TRBD1. The junction had 11 bases not matched to a gene; V was cut back by 3 bases and J by 5 bases. This CDR3 is 16 amino acids long. CDR1 SGHDN and CDR2 FVKESK come from the germline V gene. The CDR3 region has the DNA TGTGCCAGCAGCCACCTCCTACCGGGACAGGGTCACGAGCAGTACTTC. This translates into CASSHLLPGQGHEQYF.

This sequence joins TRBV5-6 and TRBJ2-4; D uncertain. Deletions cut 1 base from V and 6 bases from J, with 8 bases between. The CDR3 length is 13 residues. The germline gives CDR1 SGHDT, CDR2 YYEEEE. CDR3 in DNA: TGTGCCAGCAGCTTGAAGCGCGGAAACATTCAGTACTTC. It encodes CASSLKRGNIQYF.

The chain combines TRBV18 with TRBJ1-3, with D uncertain. The germline gives CDR1 KGHSH, CDR2 LQKENI. Trimming took off 3 bases at V and 4 bases at J, with 7 bases between the two ends. The CDR3 covers 13 residues. The CDR3 loop is CASSPPGGNTIYF. The CDR3 DNA reads TGTGCCAGCTCACCGCCAGGAGGAAACACCATATATTTT.

V is TRBV7-2 and J is TRBJ1-6; D gene uncertain. V was clipped by 3 bases and J by 9 bases, with 15 bases between them. CDR1 and CDR2 (germline): SGHTA, FQGNSA. The CDR3 consists of 15 residues. The CDR3 is CASSFNVGEGSPLHF. The CDR3 nucleotides are TGTGCCAGCAGCTTTAATGTTGGAGAGGGTTCACCCCTCCACTTT.

The rearrangement links TRBV6-4 to TRBJ1-6; D gene ambiguous. Trimming removed 5 bases at V and 6 bases at J, with 20 bases between. The CDR3 loop spans 17 amino acids. Germline V gene sequence: CDR1 MRHNA, CDR2 SNTAGT. The CDR3 bases are TGTGCCAGCAGTCCTCTACGTCGGCGTCGGGGTAATTCACCCCTCCACTTT. It encodes CASSPLRRRRGNSPLHF.

The rearrangement uses TRBV6-5 and TRBJ1-1; tentatively, D is TRBD1 (6 bases). This CDR3 has 13 amino acids. Germline-derived CDR1 and CDR2 are MNHEY and SVGAGI. The V and J ends lost 7 bases and 4 bases respectively, with 13 bases between them. The CDR3: CASTRGGGTEAFF. CDR3 DNA sequence: TGTGCCAGCACGAGGGGGGGTGGCACTGAAGCTTTCTTT.

This chain uses TRBV7-8 with TRBJ1-5, with D uncertain. The CDR3 is 17 amino acids. Trimming removed 6 bases at V and 3 bases at J, with 21 bases between. Germline V lookup: CDR1 SGHVS, CDR2 FQNEAQ. DNA of the CDR3: TGTGCCAGCAGTCGAGCTGGAGGGAGGACCGCCAATCAGCCCCAGCATTTT. It encodes CASSRAGGRTANQPQHF.

This clone is large in the sample. The V gene is TRBV5-6, the J gene TRBJ1-5, with D tentatively TRBD1 (6 bases). The CDR3 covers 15 residues. Per the germline V gene, CDR1 is SGHDT and CDR2 is YYEEEE. V lost 5 bases to trimming and J lost 4 bases, with 16 bases between them. CDR3 sequence reads: CASRFWGAVNQPQHF. In DNA, the CDR3 is TGTGCCAGCAGATTCTGGGGGGCTGTGAATCAGCCCCAGCATTTT.

The V call is TRBV29-1, the J call TRBJ2-7, with D possibly matching TRBD1 (5 bases). The CDR3 runs 15 residues. Germline V gene lookup returns CDR1 SQVTM and CDR2 ANQGSEA. Trimming left V 0 bases short and J 2 bases short, with 14 bases between. CDR3 sequence reads: CSVEDSTRATYEQYF. For the CDR3, the DNA is TGCAGCGTTGAAGATTCAACCAGGGCCACCTACGAGCAGTACTTC.

This sequence joins TRBV6-5 and TRBJ2-2; D is uncertain. The CDR3 contains 16 residues. CDR1 and CDR2 (germline): MNHEY, SVGAGI. Trimming removed 2 bases from V and 10 bases from J, with 20 bases in between. The CDR3 coding sequence is TGTGCCAGCAGTTACGCGACACCCGCATTCCCTTCGGAGCTGTTTTTT. Translation gives CASSYATPAFPSELFF.

CDR3 DNA sequence: TGCGCCAGCAGTGATCAGGGACTCACAGATACGCAGTATTTT. Translated: CASSDQGLTDTQYF. The chain recombines TRBV10-2 with TRBJ2-3, with TRBD2 as a possible D gene (6 bases). V was clipped by 3 bases and J by 2 bases, with 9 bases between them. The CDR3 has 14 amino acids. The germline gives CDR1 WSHSY, CDR2 SAAADI.

CDR3 DNA sequence: TGTGCCAGCAGTGTAACAGGGGTTGGCAACACTGAAGCTTTCTTT. Amino acids: CASSVTGVGNTEAFF. This chain joins TRBV6-5 and TRBJ1-1, with 7 bases that match TRBD1. After removal of 5 bases from V and 2 bases from J, the junction contained 8 bases not matched to a gene. Germline V gene lookup returns CDR1 MNHEY and CDR2 SVGAGI. The CDR3 is 15 amino acids.

This clone was picked up one time. The chain combines TRBV7-8 with TRBJ2-2, with TRBD1 identical over 9 bases. The V segment lost 5 bases and the J segment 3 bases; nucleotides outside the gene matches: 4. The germline CDR1 and CDR2 sequences are SGHVS and FQNEAQ. The CDR3 is 15 residues long. CDR3 loop: CASSLGQGDTGELFF. As DNA, the CDR3 is TGTGCCAGCAGCCTGGGACAGGGAGACACCGGGGAGCTGTTTTTT.

The V call is TRBV19, the J call TRBJ1-1; TRBD1 agrees at 8 bases. Trimming at V came to 5 bases and at J to 6 bases, leaving 8 bases not matched to a gene. This CDR3 is 14 amino acids long. Germline CDR1 and CDR2: LNHDA and SQIVND (reference sequence). Written as DNA, the CDR3 is TGTGCCAGTAGTTCCCTACAGGGGGAGTCTGAAGCTTTCTTT. This translates into CASSSLQGESEAFF.

The chain carries TRBV6-1 and TRBJ2-2; 9 bases match TRBD1. CDR3 length: 17 amino acids. V gave up 4 bases and J gave up 1 base; unmatched junction bases: 7. Germline V CDR1 and CDR2: MNHNS, SASEGT. The chain's CDR3 is CASSGLDRGLNTGELFF. DNA for the CDR3: TGTGCCAGCAGTGGGCTGGACAGGGGCCTGAACACCGGGGAGCTGTTTTTT.

The CDR3 loop reads CASSDSQGGEQYF. The CDR3 nucleotides read TGTGCCAGCAGTGACAGTCAGGGGGGAGAGCAGTACTTC. This sequence joins TRBV2 and TRBJ2-7; D perhaps matches TRBD1 (7 bases). The germline V and J ends were trimmed by 3 bases and 7 bases, with 13 bases remaining between them. The germline CDR1 and CDR2 sequences are SNHLY and FYNNEI. This CDR3 is 13 amino acids long.

In the case of this clone: The junction departs from the called germline gene at one end, perhaps through a read error. This CDR3 reads CASSNLAGHSF. The CDR3 DNA sequence: TGTGCCAGCAGCAACTTAGCGGGACACTCCTTC. The rearrangement uses TRBV7-2 and TRBJ2-7; 8 bases are shared with TRBD2. The CDR3 runs to 11 residues. The V gene's germline CDR1 is SGHTA and CDR2 FQGNSA.

The chain combines TRBV19 with TRBJ2-2; possibly TRBD1 for D (7 bases). CDR3 length equals 15 residues. Germline-derived CDR1 and CDR2 are LNHDA and SQIVND (reference sequence). Trimming shortened V by 7 bases and J by 0 bases, and 12 bases separated the two germline ends. The CDR3: CASMTGRPNTGELFF. The CDR3 region has the DNA TGTGCCAGTATGACAGGGAGGCCGAACACCGGGGAGCTGTTTTTT.

The count of this clone is one. The genes are TRBV4-1 and TRBJ1-1; 7 bases agree with TRBD1. Germline CDR1 and CDR2: MGHRA and YSYEKL. CDR3 size: 16 residues. Trimming at V came to 1 base and at J to 0 bases, leaving 5 bases not matched to a gene. The CDR3 spells CASSQVKGQLNTEAFF. The CDR3 nucleotides are TGCGCCAGCAGCCAAGTTAAGGGACAGCTGAACACTGAAGCTTTCTTT.

This chain connects TRBV6-5 to TRBJ1-2; D is ambiguous. V was pared by 2 bases and J by 7 bases, with 14 bases between. Per germline, CDR1 MNHEY and CDR2 SVGAGI. CDR3 length: 14 amino acids. The CDR3 region has the DNA TGTGCCAGCAGTTACGCAGCAGGCCTCGGTGGCTACACCTTC. Its translation is CASSYAAGLGGYTF.